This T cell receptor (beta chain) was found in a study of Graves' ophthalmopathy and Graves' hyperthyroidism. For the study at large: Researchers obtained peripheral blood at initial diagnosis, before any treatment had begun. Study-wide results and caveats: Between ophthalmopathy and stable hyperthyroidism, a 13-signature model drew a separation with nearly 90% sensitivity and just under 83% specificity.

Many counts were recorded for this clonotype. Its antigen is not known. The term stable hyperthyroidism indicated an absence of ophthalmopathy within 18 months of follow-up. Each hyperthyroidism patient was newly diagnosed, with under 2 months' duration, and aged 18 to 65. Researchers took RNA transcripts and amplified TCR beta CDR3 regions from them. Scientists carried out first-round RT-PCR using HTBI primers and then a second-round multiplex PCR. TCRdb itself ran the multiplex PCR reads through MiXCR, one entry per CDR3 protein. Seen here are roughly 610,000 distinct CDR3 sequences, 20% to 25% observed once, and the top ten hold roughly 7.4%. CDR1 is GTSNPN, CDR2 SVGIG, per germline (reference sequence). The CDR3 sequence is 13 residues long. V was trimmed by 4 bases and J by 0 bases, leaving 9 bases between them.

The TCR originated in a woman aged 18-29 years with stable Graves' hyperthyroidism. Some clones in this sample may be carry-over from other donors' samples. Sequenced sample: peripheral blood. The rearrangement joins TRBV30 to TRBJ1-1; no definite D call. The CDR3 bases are TGTGCCTGGACAGAGAACATGAACACTGAAGCTTTCTTT. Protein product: CAWTENMNTEAFF. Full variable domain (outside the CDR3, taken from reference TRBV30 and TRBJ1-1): SQTIHQWPATLVQPVGSPLSLECTVEGTSNPNLYWYRQAAGRGLQLLFYSVGIGQISSEVPQNLSASRPQDRQFILSSKKLLLSDSGFYLCAWTENMNTEAFFGQGTRLTVV.